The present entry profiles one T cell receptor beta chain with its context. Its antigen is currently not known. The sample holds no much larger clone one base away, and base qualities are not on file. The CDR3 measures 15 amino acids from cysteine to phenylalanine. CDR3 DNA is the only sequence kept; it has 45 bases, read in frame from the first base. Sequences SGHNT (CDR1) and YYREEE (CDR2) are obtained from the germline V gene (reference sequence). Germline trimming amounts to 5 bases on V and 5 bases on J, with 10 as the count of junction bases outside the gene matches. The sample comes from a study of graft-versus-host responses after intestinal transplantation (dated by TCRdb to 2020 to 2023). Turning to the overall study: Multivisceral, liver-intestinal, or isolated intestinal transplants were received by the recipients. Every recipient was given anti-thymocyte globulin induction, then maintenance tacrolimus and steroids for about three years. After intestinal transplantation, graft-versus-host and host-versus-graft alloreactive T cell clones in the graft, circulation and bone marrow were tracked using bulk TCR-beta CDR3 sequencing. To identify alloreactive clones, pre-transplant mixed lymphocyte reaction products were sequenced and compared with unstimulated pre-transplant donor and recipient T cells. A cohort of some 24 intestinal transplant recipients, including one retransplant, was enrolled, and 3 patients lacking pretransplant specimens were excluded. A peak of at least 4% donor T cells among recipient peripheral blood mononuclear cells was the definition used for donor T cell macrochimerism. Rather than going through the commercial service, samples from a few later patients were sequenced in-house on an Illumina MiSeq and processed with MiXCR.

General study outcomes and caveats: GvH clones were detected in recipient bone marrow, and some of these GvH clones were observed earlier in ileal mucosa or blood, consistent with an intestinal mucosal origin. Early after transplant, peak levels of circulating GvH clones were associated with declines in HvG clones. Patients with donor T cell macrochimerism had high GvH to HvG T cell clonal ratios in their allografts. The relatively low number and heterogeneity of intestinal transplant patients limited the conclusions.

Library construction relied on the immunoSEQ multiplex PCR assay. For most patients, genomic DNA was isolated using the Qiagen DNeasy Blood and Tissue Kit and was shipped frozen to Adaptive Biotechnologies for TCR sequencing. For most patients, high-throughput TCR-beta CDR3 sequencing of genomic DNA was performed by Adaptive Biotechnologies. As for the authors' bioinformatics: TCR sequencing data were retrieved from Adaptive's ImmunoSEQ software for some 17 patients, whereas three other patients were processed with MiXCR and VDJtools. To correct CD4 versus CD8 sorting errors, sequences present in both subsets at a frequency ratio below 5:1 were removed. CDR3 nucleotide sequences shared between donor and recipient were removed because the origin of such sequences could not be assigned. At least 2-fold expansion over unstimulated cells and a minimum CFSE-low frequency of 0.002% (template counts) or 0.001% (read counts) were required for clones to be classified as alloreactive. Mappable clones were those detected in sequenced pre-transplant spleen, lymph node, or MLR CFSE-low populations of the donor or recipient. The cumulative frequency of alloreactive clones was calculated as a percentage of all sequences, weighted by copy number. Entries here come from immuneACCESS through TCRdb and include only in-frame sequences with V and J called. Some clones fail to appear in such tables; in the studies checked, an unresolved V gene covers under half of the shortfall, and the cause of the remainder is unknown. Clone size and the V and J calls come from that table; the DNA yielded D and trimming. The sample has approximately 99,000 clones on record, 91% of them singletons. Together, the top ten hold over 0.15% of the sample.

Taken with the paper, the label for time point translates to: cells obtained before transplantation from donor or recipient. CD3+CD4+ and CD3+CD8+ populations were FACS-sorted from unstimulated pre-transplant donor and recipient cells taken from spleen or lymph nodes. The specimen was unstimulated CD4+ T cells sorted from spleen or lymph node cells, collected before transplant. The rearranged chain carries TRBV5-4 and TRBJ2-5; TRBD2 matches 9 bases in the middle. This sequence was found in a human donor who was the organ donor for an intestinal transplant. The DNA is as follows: TGTGCCAGCAGAAAAGGCGGGGGGGGTGGGGAGACCCAGTACTTC. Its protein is CASRKGGGGGETQYF.